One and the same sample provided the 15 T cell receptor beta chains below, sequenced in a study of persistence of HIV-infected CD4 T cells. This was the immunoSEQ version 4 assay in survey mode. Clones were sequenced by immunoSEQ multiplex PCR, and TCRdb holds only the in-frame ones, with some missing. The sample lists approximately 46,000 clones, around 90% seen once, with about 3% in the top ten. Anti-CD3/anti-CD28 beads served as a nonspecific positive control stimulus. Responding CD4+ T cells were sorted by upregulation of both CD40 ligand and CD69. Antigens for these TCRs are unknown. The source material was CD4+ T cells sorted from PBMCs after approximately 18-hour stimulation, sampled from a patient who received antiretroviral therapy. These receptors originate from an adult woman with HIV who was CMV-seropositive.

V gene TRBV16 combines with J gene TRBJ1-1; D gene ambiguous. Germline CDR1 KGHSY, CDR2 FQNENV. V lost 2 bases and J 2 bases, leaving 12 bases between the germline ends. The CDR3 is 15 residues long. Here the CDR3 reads CASSQGGLVNTEAFF. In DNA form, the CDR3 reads TGTGCCAGCAGCCAAGGCGGCCTTGTCAACACTGAAGCTTTCTTT.

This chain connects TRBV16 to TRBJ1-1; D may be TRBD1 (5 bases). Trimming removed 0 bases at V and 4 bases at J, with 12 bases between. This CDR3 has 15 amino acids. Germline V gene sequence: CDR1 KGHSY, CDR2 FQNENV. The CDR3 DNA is TGTGCCAGCAGCCAATCCCCCGGGCAGGGCACTGAAGCTTTCTTT. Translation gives CASSQSPGQGTEAFF.

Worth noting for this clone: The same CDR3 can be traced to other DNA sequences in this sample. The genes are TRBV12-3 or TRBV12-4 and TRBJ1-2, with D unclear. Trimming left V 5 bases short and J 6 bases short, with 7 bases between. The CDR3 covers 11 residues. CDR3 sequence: CASSPGHGYTF. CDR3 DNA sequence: TGTGCCAGCAGTCCGGGCCATGGCTACACCTTC.

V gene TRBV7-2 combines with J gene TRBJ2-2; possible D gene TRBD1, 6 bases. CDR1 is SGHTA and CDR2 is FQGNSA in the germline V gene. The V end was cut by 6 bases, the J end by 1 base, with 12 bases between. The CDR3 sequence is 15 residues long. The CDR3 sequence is CASRPLDRNTGELFF. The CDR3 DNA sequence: TGTGCCAGCAGACCTTTGGACAGGAACACCGGGGAGCTGTTTTTT.

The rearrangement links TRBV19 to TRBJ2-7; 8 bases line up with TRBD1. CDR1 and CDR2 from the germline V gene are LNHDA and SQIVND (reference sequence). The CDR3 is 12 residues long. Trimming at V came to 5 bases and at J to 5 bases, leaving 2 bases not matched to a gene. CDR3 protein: CASSVTGDEQYF. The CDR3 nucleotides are TGTGCCAGTAGTGTGACAGGGGACGAGCAGTACTTC. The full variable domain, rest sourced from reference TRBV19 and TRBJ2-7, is DGGITQSPKYLFRKEGQNVTLSCEQNLNHDAMYWYRQDPGQGLRLIYYSQIVNDFQKGDIAEGYSVSREKKESFPLTVTSAQKNPTAFYLCASSVTGDEQYFGPGTRLTVT.

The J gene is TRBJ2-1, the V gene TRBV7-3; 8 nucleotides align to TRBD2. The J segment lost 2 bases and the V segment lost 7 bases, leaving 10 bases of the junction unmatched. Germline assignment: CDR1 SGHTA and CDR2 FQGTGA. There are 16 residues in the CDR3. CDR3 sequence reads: CASNNPSGGAYNEQFF. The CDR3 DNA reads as TGTGCCAGCAACAACCCGTCCGGGGGGGCCTACAATGAGCAGTTCTTC.

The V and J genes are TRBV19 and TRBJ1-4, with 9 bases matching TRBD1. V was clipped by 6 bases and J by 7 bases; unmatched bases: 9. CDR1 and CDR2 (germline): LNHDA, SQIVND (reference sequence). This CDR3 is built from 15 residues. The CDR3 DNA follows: TGTGCCAGTAGACTCCTGACAGGGGGAATTGAAAAACTGTTTTTT. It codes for CASRLLTGGIEKLFF. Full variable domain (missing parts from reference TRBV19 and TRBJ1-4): DGGITQSPKYLFRKEGQNVTLSCEQNLNHDAMYWYRQDPGQGLRLIYYSQIVNDFQKGDIAEGYSVSREKKESFPLTVTSAQKNPTAFYLCASRLLTGGIEKLFFGSGTQLSVL.

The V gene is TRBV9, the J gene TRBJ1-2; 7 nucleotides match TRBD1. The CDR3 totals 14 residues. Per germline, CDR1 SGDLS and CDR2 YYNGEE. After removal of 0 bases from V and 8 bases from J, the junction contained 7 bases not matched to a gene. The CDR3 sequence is CASSVGGGEGGYTF. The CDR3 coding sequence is TGTGCCAGCAGCGTAGGAGGGGGCGAAGGAGGCTACACCTTC.

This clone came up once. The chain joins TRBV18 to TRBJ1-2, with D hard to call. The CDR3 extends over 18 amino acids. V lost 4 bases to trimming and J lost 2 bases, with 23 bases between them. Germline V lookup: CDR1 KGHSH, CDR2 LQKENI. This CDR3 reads CASSLMMATGSVNYGYTF. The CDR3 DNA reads TGTGCCAGCTCACTCATGATGGCCACGGGTAGTGTGAACTATGGCTACACCTTC.

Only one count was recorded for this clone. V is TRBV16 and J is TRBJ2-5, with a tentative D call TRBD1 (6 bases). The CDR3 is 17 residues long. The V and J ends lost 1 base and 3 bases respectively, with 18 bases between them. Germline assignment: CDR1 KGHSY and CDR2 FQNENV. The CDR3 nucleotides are TGTGCCAGCAGCCAATTAGCAGGGGAAGAAAAAGAAGAGACCCAGTACTTC. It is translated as CASSQLAGEEKEETQYF.

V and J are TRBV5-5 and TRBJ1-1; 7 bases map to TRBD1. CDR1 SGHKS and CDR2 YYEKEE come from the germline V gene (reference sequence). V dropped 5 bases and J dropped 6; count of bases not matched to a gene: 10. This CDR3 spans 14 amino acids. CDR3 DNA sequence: TGTGCCAGCAGTCCCGACAGGGTTGACGCTGAAGCTTTCTTT. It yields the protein CASSPDRVDAEAFF.

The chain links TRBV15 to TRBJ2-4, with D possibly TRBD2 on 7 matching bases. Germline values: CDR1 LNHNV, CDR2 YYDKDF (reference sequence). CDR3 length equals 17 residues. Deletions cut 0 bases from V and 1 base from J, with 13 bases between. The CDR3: CATSRDNRGAAKNIQYF. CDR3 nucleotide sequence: TGTGCCACCAGCAGAGATAATCGGGGGGCGGCCAAAAACATTCAGTACTTC.

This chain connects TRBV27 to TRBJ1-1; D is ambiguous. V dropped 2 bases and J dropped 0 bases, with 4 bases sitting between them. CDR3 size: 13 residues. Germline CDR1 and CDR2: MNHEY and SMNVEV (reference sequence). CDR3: CASSLMVNTEAFF. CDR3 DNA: TGTGCCAGCAGTTTAATGGTGAACACTGAAGCTTTCTTT.

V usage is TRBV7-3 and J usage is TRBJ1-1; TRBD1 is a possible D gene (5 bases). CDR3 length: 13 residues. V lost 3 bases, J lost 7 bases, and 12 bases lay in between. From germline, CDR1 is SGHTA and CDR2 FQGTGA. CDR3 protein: CASSLWGNHEAFF. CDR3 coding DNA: TGTGCCAGCAGCTTGTGGGGGAACCATGAAGCTTTCTTT. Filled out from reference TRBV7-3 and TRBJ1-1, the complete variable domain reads GAGVSQTPSNKVTEKGKYVELRCDPISGHTALYWYRQSLGQGPEFLIYFQGTGAADDSGLPNDRFFAVRPEGSVSTLKIQRTERGDSAVYLCASSLWGNHEAFFGQGTRLTVV.

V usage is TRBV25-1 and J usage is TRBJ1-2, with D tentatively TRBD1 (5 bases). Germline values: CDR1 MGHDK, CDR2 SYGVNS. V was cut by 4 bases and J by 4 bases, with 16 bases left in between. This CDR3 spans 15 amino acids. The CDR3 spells CASSARGVPIYGYTF. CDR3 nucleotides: TGTGCCAGCAGTGCACGGGGGGTCCCAATCTATGGCTACACCTTC.